Listed below are T cell receptor beta chains from one sample, sequenced in a study of T cells in Graves' hyperthyroidism and ophthalmopathy. TCRdb processed the multiplex PCR reads anew with MiXCR; each CDR3 protein has one entry. The sample contains 650,000 to 800,000 distinct CDR3 sequences, about 45% of which appear only once. The specimen sequenced was peripheral blood or thyroid tissue (not recorded which). These receptors originate from an adult man with Graves' disease, either hyperthyroidism or ophthalmopathy (not recorded which). The CDR3 runs from the conserved cysteine through the conserved F or W. The order of the fields is D gene, J gene, clone size, V gene, CDR3 DNA, CDR3 protein. D genes are given only for firm matches. The size field is filled for only some rows; it gives once, few, many or a size class.

TRBD1 TRBJ1-6 once TRBV2 TGTGCCAGCAGACACTCAGTAGGACAGGGGAATTCACCCCTCCACTTT CASRHSVGQGNSPLHF
. TRBJ1-6 many TRBV7-8 TGTGCCAGCAGCTCTGGGGATTCACCCCTCCACTTT CASSSGDSPLHF
. TRBJ2-5 . TRBV7-8 TGTGCCAGCAGCTCCCAGGGCCCGGGGATGGAGCCCCAGTACTTC CASSSQGPGMEPQYF
. TRBJ2-7 few TRBV7-2 TGTGCCAGCAGTCTTACCGGGGGTCCCCACGAGCAGTACTTC CASSLTGGPHEQYF
. TRBJ2-7 . TRBV6-1 TGTGCCTCCTGGGAGGCAGGGGACTCCTACGAGCAGTACTTC CASWEAGDSYEQYF
. TRBJ2-7 few TRBV20-1 TGCAGTGCTATCCCCCGTCGGGCATCCTACGAGCAGTACTTC CSAIPRRASYEQYF
. TRBJ1-1 . TRBV29-1 TGCGGTGGGCAGGTCGGGTTCCAGAACACTGAAGCTTTCTTT CGGQVGFQNTEAFF
TRBD1 TRBJ1-4 many TRBV29-1 TGCAGCGTTGCGACAGGGAGGGTTAATGAAAAACTGTTTTTT CSVATGRVNEKLFF
. TRBJ1-1 . TRBV29-1 TGCAGCGATGCAGGGGAGGACACTGAAGCTTTCTTT CSDAGEDTEAFF
. TRBJ2-5 . TRBV5-1 TGCGCCAGCAGCTTGCTCATCGGGGCGGCGGGACAAGAGACCCAGTACTTC CASSLLIGAAGQETQYF
. TRBJ2-7 few TRBV12-3/TRBV12-4 TGTGCCAGCAGTTTAGTAACTCAGGCTGACTTTTACGAGCAGTACTTC CASSLVTQADFYEQYF
. TRBJ1-1 few TRBV11-2 TGTGCCAGCAGCCACCCGGGGGATACTGAAGCTTTCTTT CASSHPGDTEAFF
TRBD1 TRBJ1-1 once TRBV7-2 TGTGCCAGCAGCGAACAGGGACAGTACATTGAAGCTTTCTTT CASSEQGQYIEAFF
. TRBJ1-1 . TRBV7-3 TGTGCCAGCAGCTTAATGGGAGTCGGCACTGAAGCTTTCTTT CASSLMGVGTEAFF
. TRBJ2-7 once TRBV15 TGTGCCACCTCCGTGGGGGTTTACGAGCAGTACTTC CATSVGVYEQYF
. TRBJ2-2 few TRBV14 TGTGCCAGCAGCCAAGATCTGGCTAGCGCGGGCACCGGGGAGCTGTTTTTT CASSQDLASAGTGELFF
TRBD1 TRBJ1-5 many TRBV20-1 TGCAGTGCCATACAGGGGTCTATTCCCAATCAGCCCCAGCATTTT CSAIQGSIPNQPQHF
TRBD1 TRBJ2-7 once TRBV7-2 TGTGCCAGCAGCTTCCGGGACAGGGGGCGATCGCAGTACTTC CASSFRDRGRSQYF
. TRBJ1-1 few TRBV7-9 TGTGCCAGCAGCTTGGTACGGAGTGGAGCTTTCTTT CASSLVRSGAFF
TRBD1 TRBJ2-2 few TRBV7-9 TGTGCCAGCAGCCCGGACAGGGTGCCCGGGGAGCTGTTTTTT CASSPDRVPGELFF
. TRBJ1-5 . TRBV5-1 TGCGCCAGCAGCTTGGAGCCGGGGACCGGCAATCAGCCCCAGCATTTT CASSLEPGTGNQPQHF
. TRBJ1-6 many TRBV7-8 TGTGCCAGCAGCCCCATGGGGAATTCACCCCTCCACTTT CASSPMGNSPLHF
TRBD2 TRBJ2-7 once TRBV2 TGTGCCAGCAGTTTTTCGGCGGGGGACTCCTACGAGCAGTACTTC CASSFSAGDSYEQYF
. TRBJ1-2 many TRBV20-1 TGCAGTGCGCCGACAGGAAACTATGGCTACACCTTC CSAPTGNYGYTF
. TRBJ1-2 . TRBV29-1 TGCAGCGTTGATATAGGAACTAACTATGGCTACACCTTC CSVDIGTNYGYTF
. TRBJ1-1 . TRBV10-3 TGTGCCATCAGTGACCGGCAGGGAAGGATCACTGAAGCTTTCTTT CAISDRQGRITEAFF
. TRBJ2-5 . TRBV7-9 TGTGCCAGCAGCGTTAGCCGGGGTCAAGAGACCCAGTACTTC CASSVSRGQETQYF
. TRBJ1-2 few TRBV20-1 TGCAGTGCGTCCCGGGGGACCCACAAGGGGAACTATGGCTACACCTTC CSASRGTHKGNYGYTF
. TRBJ1-1 . TRBV29-1 TGCAGCGTCGGACAATTGGGGCCGAACACTGAAGCTTTCTTT CSVGQLGPNTEAFF
. TRBJ1-4 many TRBV12-3/TRBV12-4 TGTGCCAGCACCCTATCGGGAGCAGGGGAAAAACTGTTTTTT CASTLSGAGEKLFF
. TRBJ1-5 many TRBV9 TGTGCGAGCGGTGGTAGCAATCAGCCCCAGCATTTT CASGGSNQPQHF
TRBD1 TRBJ1-5 many TRBV24-1 TGTGCCACCTCACCTAGACAGGGAGGCAATCAGCCCCAGCATTTT CATSPRQGGNQPQHF
TRBD1 TRBJ1-2 . TRBV29-1 TGCAGCCACGACAGGGACTATGGCTACACCTTC CSHDRDYGYTF
. TRBJ1-4 . TRBV24-1 TGTGCCACCAGCGCCGAGACAGGCTCTTTAAATGAAAAACTGTTTTTT CATSAETGSLNEKLFF
. TRBJ1-1 . TRBV11-2 TGTGCCAGCAGCTTAGTCATAAGTATGAACACTGAAGCTTTCTTT CASSLVISMNTEAFF
TRBD1 TRBJ1-1 few TRBV7-9 TGTGCCAGCAGCCCGGGACAGGGTACGGCCGAGGGTCGAGCTTTCTTT CASSPGQGTAEGRAFF
TRBD2 TRBJ2-7 . TRBV7-8 TGTGCCAGCAGCTTGGGACTGCCTAGCGGGAGGGCCTACGAGCAGTACTTC CASSLGLPSGRAYEQYF
. TRBJ2-3 few TRBV20-1 TGCAGTGCCCCCGTCGGGAGAGGGACAGATACGCAGTATTTT CSAPVGRGTDTQYF
. TRBJ1-2 . TRBV29-1 TGCAGCGTCCCAATACAGGGCGATCACTATGGCTACACCTTC CSVPIQGDHYGYTF
. TRBJ1-4 . TRBV25-1 TGTGCCAGCAGTGGCGGTTTCTCGGAGTCTAATGAAAAACTGTTTTTT CASSGGFSESNEKLFF
TRBD1 TRBJ1-6 . TRBV7-9 TGTGCCAGCAGCACAGGGGCTAATCCACCCCTCCACTTT CASSTGANPPLHF
TRBD1 TRBJ2-7 . TRBV13 TGTGCCAGCAGCTTGTCAGGGGGCCCCAGTGACGAGCAGTACTTC CASSLSGGPSDEQYF
TRBD1 TRBJ2-5 many TRBV7-3 TGTGCCAGCAGCCCGGGCAGGGGGGAGACCCAGTACTTC CASSPGRGETQYF
TRBD1 TRBJ2-7 . TRBV20-1 TGCAGTGCTACCGGACAGGGGGCGGACGAGCAGTACTTC CSATGQGADEQYF
TRBD2 TRBJ2-2 . TRBV6-1 TGTGCCAGCAGCCCGGTCTGGACTAGCGAGAACACCGGGGAGCTGTTTTTT CASSPVWTSENTGELFF
. TRBJ1-1 . TRBV11-3 TGTGCCAGCAGCTTGGCGGGTGCGGTGAACACTGAAGCTTTCTTT CASSLAGAVNTEAFF
TRBD1 TRBJ1-6 few TRBV2 TGTGCCAGCAGCCCAACGGCGGGACAGAGCTCCTATAATTCACCCCTCCACTTT CASSPTAGQSSYNSPLHF
. TRBJ2-2 . TRBV20-1 TGCAGTGCTAGGTACTCGAGGCCAGGGAGATTGTACACCGGGGAGCTGTTTTTT CSARYSRPGRLYTGELFF
TRBD1 TRBJ1-1 . TRBV5-1 TGCGCCAGCAACAAAGGACAGGGGGACACTGAAGCTTTCTTT CASNKGQGDTEAFF
TRBD1 TRBJ1-3 . TRBV6-1 TGTGCCAGCAGTGAGCCAGGGGGCAAGAACACCATATATTTT CASSEPGGKNTIYF
. TRBJ2-7 many TRBV20-1 TGCAGTGCCGTTTACTACGAGCAGTACTTC CSAVYYEQYF
. TRBJ1-2 many TRBV7-6 TGTGCCAGCAGCTTACCGGGCCAACCTGGCTACACCTTC CASSLPGQPGYTF
. TRBJ2-7 . TRBV10-3 TGTGCCATCAGTGGGCTAGCGCGGGCCTACGAGCAGTACTTC CAISGLARAYEQYF
TRBD1 TRBJ1-6 few TRBV7-2 TGTGCCAGCAGCCAAGCGGACCAAATCAGGGGGTCACCCCTCCACTTT CASSQADQIRGSPLHF
TRBD1 TRBJ2-5 . TRBV15 TGTGCCACCAGGTCCAATCGACAGGGGGCGACCCAGTACTTC CATRSNRQGATQYF